The 27 T cell receptor beta chains presented below share a single source sample, sequenced in a study of radiotherapy plus CTLA-4 blockade in lung cancer. Libraries were prepared by immunoSEQ multiplex PCR; TCRdb keeps only in-frame clonotypes and omits some of them. The sample lists 50,000 or so clones, 65% to 85% occurring once. This material consisted of peripheral blood, taken from a patient treated with radiotherapy plus ipilimumab. The receptors were gathered from a human donor with non-small cell lung cancer who had stable disease on radiotherapy plus ipilimumab.

The V gene is TRBV5-1, the J gene TRBJ2-1, with 13 bases identical to TRBD2. V lost 3 bases, J lost 2 bases, and 2 bases stayed unmatched. CDR1 is SGHRS and CDR2 is YFSETQ in the germline V gene. The CDR3 length is 16 residues. This chain's CDR3 is CASSSGLAGAYNEQFF. The CDR3 bases are TGCGCCAGCAGCTCTGGACTAGCGGGGGCCTACAATGAGCAGTTCTTC.

This chain uses TRBV2 with TRBJ1-5; the match to TRBD1 covers 8 bases. The CDR3 loop spans 13 amino acids. Germline V gene data show CDR1 as SNHLY and CDR2 as FYNNEI. Losses at the gene ends were 4 bases for V and 6 bases for J; bases not matched to a gene: 2. The CDR3 DNA reads TGTGCCAGCAGTGCTGACAGGGGTCAGCCCCAGCATTTT. This gives the protein CASSADRGQPQHF.

This rearrangement joins TRBV7-9 to TRBJ1-6, with 7 positions matching TRBD1. The ends lost 8 bases at V and 10 bases at J; junction bases unmatched: 17. The germline CDR1 and CDR2 sequences are SEHNR and FQNEAQ (reference sequence). The CDR3 extends over 16 amino acids. The CDR3 region is CASGPVDSTGWSPLHF. CDR3 bases: TGTGCCAGCGGCCCCGTGGATTCGACAGGGTGGTCACCCCTCCACTTT.

The chain employs TRBV19 and TRBJ1-2, with a weak D call TRBD1 (6 bases). CDR3 length equals 16 residues. Germline loops: CDR1 LNHDA, CDR2 SQIVND (reference sequence). Trimming cost V 5 bases and J 4 bases, with 20 bases left between them. The CDR3 bases are TGTGCCAGTAGTGGAAACTGGGGGGCGGTTACCTATGGCTACACCTTC. It codes for CASSGNWGAVTYGYTF.

This CDR3 reads CASSEVIRGQGYTF. The CDR3 DNA sequence: TGTGCCAGCAGTGAGGTTATCAGGGGGCAAGGCTACACCTTC. The rearrangement links TRBV6-1 to TRBJ1-2; 8 bases match TRBD1. The CDR3 sequence is 14 residues long. Germline V gene sequence: CDR1 MNHNS, CDR2 SASEGT. Unmatched junction bases numbered 8, after V lost 3 bases and J lost 8 bases.

The chain is built from TRBV27 and TRBJ1-2; TRBD1 aligns across 7 bases. CDR3 length: 20 residues. Germline CDR1 and CDR2: MNHEY and SMNVEV (reference sequence). The V and J ends lost 0 bases and 0 bases, in that order; junction bases with no gene match: 16. DNA of the CDR3: TGTGCCAGCAGTTTATCTAAGGCAGGGGGGAGACATCGGACTAACTATGGCTACACCTTC. As protein: CASSLSKAGGRHRTNYGYTF.

J is TRBJ1-1 and V is TRBV11-2; the match to TRBD1 covers 12 bases. V lost 5 bases to trimming and J lost 7 bases; unmatched junction nucleotides: 8. This CDR3 comprises 15 residues. Germline assignment: CDR1 SGHAT and CDR2 FQNNGV. The CDR3 nucleotides are TGTGCCAGCAGCCACCGGGACAGGGGGCGAGTTGAAGCTTTCTTT. Encoded protein: CASSHRDRGRVEAFF.

The chain couples TRBV9 to TRBJ2-2; 9 positions agree with TRBD2. The germline CDR1 and CDR2 sequences are SGDLS and YYNGEE. This CDR3 is built from 17 residues. V lost 0 bases and J lost 4; bases outside the gene matches: 7. CDR3 nucleotide sequence: TGTGCCAGCAGCGTAGAGGTAGCGGGGGTTTCCACCGGGGAGCTGTTTTTT. Protein sequence: CASSVEVAGVSTGELFF.

This sequence joins TRBV29-1 and TRBJ1-2; 7 bases agree with TRBD1. The CDR3 length is 12 residues. The junction had 5 bases not matched to a gene; V was cut back by 4 bases and J by 6 bases. In germline, CDR1 is SQVTM, CDR2 ANQGSEA. In DNA, the CDR3 is TGCAGCGTTGCCCCTACAGGGGATGGCTACACCTTC. Translation: CSVAPTGDGYTF.

The DNA for the CDR3 is TGTGCCAGCAGCCGCGGAGTAAGGGAAGGCTACACCTTC. Translating gives CASSRGVREGYTF. The rearrangement joins TRBV7-2 to TRBJ1-2; no definite D call. Trimming pared 5 bases from V and 8 bases from J, leaving 15 bases between. Germline V lookup: CDR1 SGHTA, CDR2 FQGNSA. This CDR3 has 13 residues.

The chain employs TRBV2 and TRBJ1-5, with D possibly TRBD1 on 6 matching bases. This CDR3 is 16 amino acids long. The germline V gene has CDR1 SNHLY and CDR2 FYNNEI. Trimming took off 6 bases at V and 4 bases at J, with 19 bases between the two ends. The CDR3 coding sequence is TGTGCCAGCAGAGTAACCAGGGGTCGGGGAAATCAGCCCCAGCATTTT. Translation gives CASRVTRGRGNQPQHF.

This chain uses TRBV6-1 with TRBJ1-1; D unresolved. The CDR3 consists of 14 residues. From germline, CDR1 is MNHNS and CDR2 SASEGT. V was clipped by 4 bases and J by 0 bases, with 9 bases between them. This CDR3 reads CASSGLTVNTEAFF. As DNA, the CDR3 is TGTGCCAGCAGTGGGTTGACTGTGAACACTGAAGCTTTCTTT.

The rearrangement uses TRBV4-3 and TRBJ1-5, with 7 bases that match TRBD1. Germline assignment: CDR1 LGHNA and CDR2 YSLEER. The CDR3 contains 15 residues. J was trimmed by 3 bases and V by 2 bases; bases with no gene match: 4. CDR3 residues: CASSQTTGFNQPQHF. DNA of the CDR3: TGCGCCAGCAGCCAAACGACAGGGTTCAATCAGCCCCAGCATTTT.

This clone showed up just a few times. The chain couples TRBV5-1 to TRBJ1-1; D remains ambiguous. The CDR3 covers 13 residues. V lost 4 bases and J 6 bases, leaving 13 bases between the germline ends. The germline V gene has CDR1 SGHRS and CDR2 YFSETQ. CDR3 amino acids: CASSPGPRAEAFF. DNA for the CDR3: TGCGCCAGCAGCCCCGGACCTCGGGCTGAAGCTTTCTTT.

This chain links TRBV6-5 with TRBJ2-7; 7 nucleotides align to TRBD2. V trimming: 7 bases; J trimming: 4 bases; junction bases outside the gene matches: 7. The germline gives CDR1 MNHEY, CDR2 SVGAGI. The length of the CDR3 is 13 residues. CDR3 in DNA: TGTGCCAGCAAGCACGGGGGGATTTACGAGCAGTACGTC. Translation: CASKHGGIYEQYV.

This clone was observed a few times. Written as DNA, the CDR3 is TGTGCCAGCAGTTACGAGACAGGGGGCGCGGGGAATGGCTACACCTTC. Translated, it gives CASSYETGGAGNGYTF. V usage is TRBV6-5 and J usage is TRBJ1-2, with 10 nucleotides matching TRBD1. Germline V CDR1 and CDR2: MNHEY, SVGAGI. V shed 2 bases and J 6 bases; nucleotides not matched to a gene: 9. The CDR3 has 16 amino acids.

The count of this clone is one. The CDR3 region is CASSVGTGGFGNTIYF. CDR3 sequence (DNA): TGTGCCAGCAGCGTAGGGACGGGGGGGTTTGGAAACACCATATATTTT. V usage is TRBV9 and J usage is TRBJ1-3; TRBD1 is a possible D gene (5 bases). The CDR3 totals 16 residues. Trimming removed 0 bases at V and 3 bases at J, with 13 bases between. Germline CDR1 SGDLS, CDR2 YYNGEE.

This chain uses TRBV5-1 with TRBJ1-3; D gene ambiguous. Trimming left V 4 bases short and J 0 bases short, with 8 bases between. The CDR3 is 14 amino acids. Germline V gives CDR1 SGHRS, CDR2 YFSETQ. CDR3 bases: TGCGCCAGCAGCGCGCGGAGCTCTGGAAACACCATATATTTT. This encodes CASSARSSGNTIYF.

The rearrangement joins TRBV4-3 to TRBJ1-4; the match to TRBD1 covers 8 bases. This CDR3 has 14 residues. V lost 4 bases, J lost 4 bases, and 2 bases stayed unmatched. Per the germline V gene, CDR1 is LGHNA and CDR2 is YSLEER. The CDR3 nucleotides read TGCGCCAGCAGCCTTGGACAGGGTAATGAAAAACTGTTTTTT. Its protein product is CASSLGQGNEKLFF.

This clone has only a few counts. CDR3 region: CASKTGGSSYEQYF. The CDR3, as DNA: TGCGCCAGCAAGACAGGGGGAAGCTCCTACGAGCAGTACTTC. J is TRBJ2-7 and V is TRBV5-1; 9 bases line up with TRBD1. V shed 6 bases, J shed 0 bases, and the junction held 4 bases outside the gene matches. This CDR3 region has 14 residues. CDR1 and CDR2 from the germline V gene are SGHRS and YFSETQ.

The gene calls are TRBV7-6 and TRBJ2-7, with D possibly TRBD1 on 5 matching bases. The V end was cut by 2 bases, the J end by 5 bases, with 16 bases between. Germline V gene data show CDR1 as SGHVS and CDR2 as FNYEAQ. The CDR3 sequence is 15 residues long. The chain's CDR3 is CASSLSTAQGHEQYF. CDR3 bases: TGTGCCAGCAGCTTATCCACCGCCCAGGGCCACGAGCAGTACTTC.

V is TRBV28 and J is TRBJ1-4; TRBD1 matches 9 bases. Trimming cost V 8 bases and J 3 bases; bases outside gene matches: 7. The germline gives CDR1 MDHEN, CDR2 SYDVKM. The CDR3 consists of 15 residues. CDR3 in DNA: TGTGCCAGCGGAACAGGGGGCGCGGCTAATGAAAAACTGTTTTTT. Translation: CASGTGGAANEKLFF. Looking up the rest from reference TRBV28 and TRBJ1-4 gives the full variable domain: DVKVTQSSRYLVKRTGEKVFLECVQDMDHENMFWYRQDPGLGLRLIYFSYDVKMKEKGDIPEGYSVSREKKERFSLILESASTNQTSMYLCASGTGGAANEKLFFGSGTQLSVL.

V usage is TRBV2 and J usage is TRBJ2-3, with TRBD2 matching 9 bases. Germline V lookup: CDR1 SNHLY, CDR2 FYNNEI. V dropped 7 bases and J dropped 7; count of bases not matched to a gene: 12. The CDR3 has 15 amino acids. CDR3 loop: CASTRDSGGINTQYF. The CDR3 region has the DNA TGTGCCAGCACCCGAGATAGCGGGGGTATTAATACGCAGTATTTT.

The chain joins TRBV5-4 to TRBJ2-6; D uncertain. V lost 0 bases, J lost 0 bases, and 7 bases lay in between. The germline V gene encodes CDR1 SGHNT and CDR2 YYREEE (reference sequence). The CDR3 runs to 16 residues. CDR3 sequence (DNA): TGTGCCAGCAGCTTGGTGGCAGCCTCTGGGGCCAACGTCCTGACTTTC. Its protein product is CASSLVAASGANVLTF.

The rearrangement uses TRBV19 and TRBJ2-1; TRBD2 agrees at 9 bases. Germline CDR1 LNHDA, CDR2 SQIVND (reference sequence). Trimming at V came to 3 bases and at J to 2 bases, leaving 2 bases not matched to a gene. This CDR3 is built from 15 residues. CDR3 in DNA: TGTGCCAGTAGTATTCAGCGGGGGGCCTACAATGAGCAGTTCTTC. The encoded protein is CASSIQRGAYNEQFF. Supplemented by reference TRBV19 and TRBJ2-1, the full variable domain reads DGGITQSPKYLFRKEGQNVTLSCEQNLNHDAMYWYRQDPGQGLRLIYYSQIVNDFQKGDIAEGYSVSREKKESFPLTVTSAQKNPTAFYLCASSIQRGAYNEQFFGPGTRLTVL.

V gene TRBV4-1 combines with J gene TRBJ2-7; TRBD2 aligns across 7 bases. The CDR3 consists of 16 residues. Germline V gene sequence: CDR1 MGHRA, CDR2 YSYEKL. The ends lost 0 bases at V and 2 bases at J; junction bases unmatched: 7. CDR3 sequence (DNA): TGCGCCAGCAGCCAAGACGTGGGCCGGGGGGCCTACGAGCAGTACTTC. Protein product: CASSQDVGRGAYEQYF.

This clone was seen just once. The J gene is TRBJ1-1, the V gene TRBV18, with D possibly being TRBD1 (5 bases). From germline, CDR1 is KGHSH and CDR2 LQKENI. V was trimmed by 5 bases and J by 2 bases, leaving 18 bases between them. The CDR3 is 16 amino acids. DNA for the CDR3: TGTGCCAGCTCATCGACCCTGACACGGACAAACACTGAAGCTTTCTTT. Its translation: CASSSTLTRTNTEAFF.